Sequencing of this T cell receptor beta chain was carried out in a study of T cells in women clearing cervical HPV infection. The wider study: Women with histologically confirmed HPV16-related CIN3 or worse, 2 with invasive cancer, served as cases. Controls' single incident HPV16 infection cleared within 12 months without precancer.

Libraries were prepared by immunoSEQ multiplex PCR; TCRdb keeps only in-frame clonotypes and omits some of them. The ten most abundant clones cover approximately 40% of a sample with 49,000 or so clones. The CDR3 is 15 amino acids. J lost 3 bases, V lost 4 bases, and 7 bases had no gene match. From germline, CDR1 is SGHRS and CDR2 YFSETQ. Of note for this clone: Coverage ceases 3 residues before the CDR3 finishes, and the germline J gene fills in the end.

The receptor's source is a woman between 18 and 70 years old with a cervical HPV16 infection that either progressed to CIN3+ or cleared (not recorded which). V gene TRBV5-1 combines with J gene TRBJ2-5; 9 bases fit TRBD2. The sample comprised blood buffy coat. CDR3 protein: CASSHSPSGEETQYF. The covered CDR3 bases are TGCGCCAGCAGCCATTCCCCTAGCGGGGAAGAGACC.